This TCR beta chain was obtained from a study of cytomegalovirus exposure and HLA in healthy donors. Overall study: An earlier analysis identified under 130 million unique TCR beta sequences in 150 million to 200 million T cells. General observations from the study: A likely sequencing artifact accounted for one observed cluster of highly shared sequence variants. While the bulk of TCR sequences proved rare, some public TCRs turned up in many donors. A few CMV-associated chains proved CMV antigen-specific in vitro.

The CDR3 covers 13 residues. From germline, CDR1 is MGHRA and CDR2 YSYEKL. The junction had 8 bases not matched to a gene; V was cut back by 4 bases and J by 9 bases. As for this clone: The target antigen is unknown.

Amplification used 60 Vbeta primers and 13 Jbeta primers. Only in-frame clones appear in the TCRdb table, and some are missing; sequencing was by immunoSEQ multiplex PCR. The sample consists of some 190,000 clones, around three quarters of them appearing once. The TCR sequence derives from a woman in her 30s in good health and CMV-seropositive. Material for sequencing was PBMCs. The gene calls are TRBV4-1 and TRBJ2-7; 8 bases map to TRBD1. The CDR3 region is CASSLTTGERQYF. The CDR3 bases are TGCGCCAGCAGCCTTACGACAGGGGAACGGCAGTACTTC.